This T cell receptor beta chain was captured in a study of T cell changes during pregnancy in multiple sclerosis. Only one count was recorded for this clone. Assay used: immunoSEQ multiplex PCR; TCRdb lists only in-frame clones, some missing. Found here are roughly 50,000 clones, 85% to 95% of them singletons; the top ten hold less than 0.3%. V lost 3 bases, J lost 0 bases, and 6 bases stayed unmatched. This CDR3 region has 16 residues. Germline V gene data show CDR1 as SGDLS and CDR2 as YYNGEE. This chain connects TRBV9 to TRBJ2-1; 7 positions agree with TRBD1. This receptor was identified in a female donor with multiple sclerosis, enrolled in a pregnancy study. The input for sequencing was CD4+ T cells from peripheral blood mononuclear cells, taken in the third trimester of pregnancy. The CDR3 region is CASSARRGSSYNEQFF. The CDR3 region has the DNA TGTGCCAGCAGCGCCCGCAGGGGGAGCTCCTACAATGAGCAGTTCTTC. Full variable domain (rest looked up from reference TRBV9 and TRBJ2-1): DSGVTQTPKHLITATGQRVTLRCSPRSGDLSVYWYQQSLDQGLQFLIQYYNGEERAKGNILERFSAQQFPDLHSELNLSSLELGDSALYFCASSARRGSSYNEQFFGPGTRLTVL.